These 4 T cell receptor beta chains came from one sample sequenced in a study of cytomegalovirus exposure and HLA in healthy donors. The PCR contained 60 Vbeta and 13 Jbeta primers. Sequenced by immunoSEQ multiplex PCR; TCRdb stores in-frame clones only, minus some. The sample lists 140,000 to 150,000 clones, roughly 76% seen once, with roughly 2.9% in the top ten. The sample consisted of PBMCs. The receptors stem from a woman aged 25-40 years in good health and CMV-seronegative.

The chain has TRBV18 and TRBJ2-7; D gene uncertain. The CDR3 length is 12 residues. V gave up 2 bases and J gave up 4 bases, with 6 bases separating them. CDR1 and CDR2 from the germline V gene are KGHSH and LQKENI. The CDR3 sequence: CASSPRSYEQYF. DNA for the CDR3: TGTGCCAGCTCACCAAGGAGTTACGAGCAGTACTTC.

To note about this clone: As the CDR3 is not closed by the conserved phenylalanine or tryptophan, this likely results from a read error. The chain is built from TRBV11-2 and TRBJ1-2; D may be TRBD1 (6 bases). There are 14 residues in the CDR3. Germline CDR1 SGHAT, CDR2 FQNNGV. V was clipped by 5 bases and J by 4 bases, with 14 bases between them. CDR3 in amino acids: CASSPGHQTYGYTL. Written as DNA, the CDR3 is TGTGCCAGCAGCCCGGGACACCAGACCTATGGCTACACCCTC.

V is TRBV5-6 and J is TRBJ2-7; D is perhaps TRBD2 (5 bases). Germline V CDR1 and CDR2: SGHDT, YYEEEE. Trimming removed 3 bases from V and 5 bases from J, with 9 bases in between. The CDR3 runs 12 residues. The CDR3 DNA follows: TGTGCCAGCAGCTCTGCGGGTAACGAGCAGTACTTC. Protein sequence: CASSSAGNEQYF.

The J gene is TRBJ2-7, the V gene TRBV5-1, with D perhaps matching TRBD1 (6 bases). Germline V gene data show CDR1 as SGHRS and CDR2 as YFSETQ. There are 12 residues in the CDR3. The V end was cut by 5 bases, the J end by 3 bases, with 9 bases between. CDR3 bases: TGCGCCAGCAGTTCGGACAGCTACGAGCAGTACTTC. Amino acids: CASSSDSYEQYF.